This is a list of T cell receptor beta chains from one sample in a study of vaccination and CD4 T cells after COVID-19. Their cognate antigens are unknown. TCRdb ran MiXCR on the PCR reads and lists one entry per CDR3 protein. The table lists some 20,000 distinct CDR3 sequences, approximately 44% of them singletons. Sequenced material: CD4+ T cells from blood, cultured in vitro, taken before SARS-CoV-2 vaccination. The receptors here all came from a human donor who received a COVID-19 vaccine. Both conserved end residues are part of each CDR3. D genes are given only for firm matches. Clone size appears in some rows only: once, few, many, or a class for an expanded clone.

TRBJ1-2 | TRBV2 | few | TRBD1 | CASTAYPGQDYGYTF | TGTGCCAGCACAGCTTACCCGGGACAGGACTATGGCTACACCTTC
TRBJ1-5 | TRBV19 | few | NA | CASGIRGGQPQHF | TGTGCCAGTGGCATCAGGGGCGGTCAGCCCCAGCATTTT
TRBJ2-3 | TRBV24-1 | NA | TRBD1 | CATSEPGQGTDTQYF | TGTGCCACCAGTGAACCGGGACAGGGGACAGATACGCAGTATTTT
TRBJ2-2 | TRBV5-1 | NA | NA | CASSLGPGTGELFF | TGCGCCAGCAGCTTGGGGCCAGGCACCGGGGAGCTGTTTTTT
TRBJ2-3 | TRBV14 | NA | NA | CASSQAPPPPQYF | TGTGCCAGCAGCCAAGCTCCTCCCCCGCCGCAGTATTTT
TRBJ2-3 | TRBV18 | NA | NA | CASSPSITSGTDTQYF | TGTGCCAGCTCACCATCAATAACTTCGGGGACAGATACGCAGTATTTT
TRBJ2-5 | TRBV11-1 | few | NA | CASSLVVGSQETQYF | TGTGCCAGCAGCTTAGTAGTGGGAAGCCAAGAGACCCAGTACTTC
TRBJ1-5 | TRBV12-3/TRBV12-4 | NA | NA | CASSLRAQPQHF | TGTGCCAGCAGTTTGAGGGCCCAGCCCCAGCATTTT
TRBJ2-5 | TRBV10-1 | NA | NA | CASSESIGAGGETQYF | TGCGCCAGCAGTGAGTCGATTGGGGCGGGCGGAGAAACCCAGTACTTC
TRBJ2-1 | TRBV6-1 | NA | NA | CASRPSGEGQGEQFF | TGTGCCAGCAGGCCTAGTGGAGAGGGGCAGGGTGAGCAGTTCTTC
TRBJ1-1 | TRBV6-1 | NA | NA | CASSESDPAWGDTEAFF | TGTGCCAGCAGTGAAAGTGACCCTGCCTGGGGCGACACTGAAGCTTTCTTT
TRBJ1-1 | TRBV6-1 | NA | TRBD1 | CASSLTGQGAIPAFF | TGTGCCAGCAGTCTCACGGGACAGGGGGCGATCCCAGCTTTCTTT
TRBJ2-5 | TRBV6-1 | few | NA | CASITGWRAQKETQYF | TGTGCCAGCATCACAGGATGGAGGGCACAGAAAGAGACCCAGTACTTC
TRBJ1-1 | TRBV7-6 | NA | NA | CASSLGGRSTEAFF | TGTGCCAGCAGCTTAGGGGGCAGATCCACTGAAGCTTTCTTT
TRBJ1-5 | TRBV6-1 | few | TRBD1 | CASRLQGFSNQPQHF | TGTGCCAGCAGGTTACAGGGGTTTAGCAATCAGCCCCAGCATTTT
TRBJ1-2 | TRBV18 | NA | TRBD1 | CASSLDRGLFGYTF | TGTGCCAGCTCACTGGACAGGGGGCTCTTTGGCTACACCTTC
TRBJ2-1 | TRBV15 | NA | NA | CATSRDRGNEQFF | TGTGCCACCAGCAGAGATCGAGGCAATGAGCAGTTCTTC
TRBJ2-5 | TRBV7-3 | NA | NA | CASSRDRQETQYF | TGTGCCAGCAGCCGAGACCGGCAAGAGACCCAGTACTTC
TRBJ1-1 | TRBV30 | NA | NA | CAWSKESNTEAFF | TGTGCCTGGAGCAAGGAATCGAACACTGAAGCTTTCTTT
TRBJ2-2 | TRBV7-2 | NA | TRBD2 | CASRLGGVFTGELFF | TGTGCCAGCAGGTTGGGGGGGGTGTTCACCGGGGAGCTGTTTTTT
TRBJ2-2 | TRBV5-4 | NA | NA | CASSPRWNTGELFF | TGTGCCAGCAGCCCCAGATGGAACACCGGGGAGCTGTTTTTT
TRBJ1-2 | TRBV10-2 | NA | TRBD1 | CASSEDRTGVYGYTF | TGCGCCAGCAGTGAAGATAGGACAGGGGTCTATGGCTACACCTTC
TRBJ2-7 | TRBV15 | NA | TRBD2 | CATSTPGLDYEQYF | TGTGCCACCAGCACCCCGGGACTAGACTACGAGCAGTACTTC
TRBJ2-1 | TRBV10-1 | NA | NA | CAVPEVGGHNEQFF | TGCGCCGTGCCCGAGGTAGGTGGGCACAATGAGCAGTTCTTC
TRBJ1-6 | TRBV20-1 | few | NA | CSARGLTEPMDSPLHF | TGCAGTGCTAGAGGCTTGACAGAGCCTATGGATTCACCCCTCCACTTT
TRBJ1-1 | TRBV2 | few | TRBD1 | CASRGQQHMNTEAFF | TGTGCCAGCAGGGGACAGCAACACATGAACACTGAAGCTTTCTTT
TRBJ1-1 | TRBV19 | NA | NA | CASSMTGNTEAFF | TGTGCCAGTAGTATGACGGGGAACACTGAAGCTTTCTTT
TRBJ1-1 | TRBV18 | once | NA | CASSPSRGGEAFF | TGTGCCAGCTCTCCCAGCCGCGGAGGTGAAGCTTTCTTT
TRBJ2-5 | TRBV2 | NA | NA | CASSHNGVQETQYF | TGTGCCAGCAGTCACAATGGGGTCCAAGAGACCCAGTACTTC
TRBJ2-3 | TRBV19 | NA | NA | CASSMAGVGDTQYF | TGTGCCAGTAGTATGGCAGGGGTGGGAGATACGCAGTATTTT
TRBJ1-2 | TRBV15 | NA | NA | CATSRDFLLGNYDGYTF | TGTGCCACCAGCAGAGATTTCCTTTTGGGTAATTACGATGGCTACACCTTC
TRBJ2-4 | TRBV20-1 | NA | NA | CSASLGTIGKNIQYF | TGCAGTGCTAGTCTGGGGACGATCGGCAAAAACATTCAGTACTTC
TRBJ2-7 | TRBV6-1 | few | TRBD1 | CASSEVTGGGKQYF | TGTGCCAGCAGTGAAGTGACAGGGGGCGGGAAGCAGTACTTC
TRBJ2-3 | TRBV2 | few | NA | CASRPSPGRATDTQYF | TGTGCCAGCAGACCCAGCCCTGGCAGGGCCACAGATACGCAGTATTTT
TRBJ1-4 | TRBV6-1 | few | NA | CASSKSLEKLFF | TGTGCCAGCAGTAAAAGCCTTGAAAAACTGTTTTTT
TRBJ2-5 | TRBV6-2/TRBV6-3 | NA | TRBD1 | CASSPGTGKGETQYF | TGTGCCAGCAGCCCTGGGACAGGGAAGGGGGAGACCCAGTACTTC
TRBJ1-1 | TRBV7-9 | few | NA | CASSRLEVTEAFF | TGTGCCAGCAGCCGCCTTGAGGTCACTGAAGCTTTCTTT
TRBJ2-7 | TRBV6-2/TRBV6-3 | NA | NA | CASSYGGTDTYEQYF | TGTGCCAGCAGTTATGGGGGGACCGACACCTACGAGCAGTACTTC